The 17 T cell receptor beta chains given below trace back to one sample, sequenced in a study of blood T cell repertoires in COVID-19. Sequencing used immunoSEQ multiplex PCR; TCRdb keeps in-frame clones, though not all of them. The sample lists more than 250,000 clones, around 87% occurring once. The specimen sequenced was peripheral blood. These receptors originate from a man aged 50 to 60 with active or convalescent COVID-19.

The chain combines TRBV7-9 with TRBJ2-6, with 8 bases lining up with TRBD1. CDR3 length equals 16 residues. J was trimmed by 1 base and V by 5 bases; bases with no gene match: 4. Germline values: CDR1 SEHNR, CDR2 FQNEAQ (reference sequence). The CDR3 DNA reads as TGTGCCAGCAGCGGAGGACAGGGTTCTGGGGCCAACGTCCTGACTTTC. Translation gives CASSGGQGSGANVLTF. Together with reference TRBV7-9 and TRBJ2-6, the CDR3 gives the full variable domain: DTGVSQNPRHKITKRGQNVTFRCDPISEHNRLYWYRQTLGQGPEFLTYFQNEAQLEKSRLLSDRFSAERPKGSFSTLEIQRTEQGDSAMYLCASSGGQGSGANVLTFGAGSRLTVL.

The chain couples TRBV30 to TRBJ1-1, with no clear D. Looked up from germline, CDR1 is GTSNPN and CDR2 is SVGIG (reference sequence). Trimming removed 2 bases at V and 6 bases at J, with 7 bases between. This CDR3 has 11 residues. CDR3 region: CAWSPLSEAFF. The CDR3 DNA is TGTGCCTGGAGTCCGTTGTCTGAAGCTTTCTTT.

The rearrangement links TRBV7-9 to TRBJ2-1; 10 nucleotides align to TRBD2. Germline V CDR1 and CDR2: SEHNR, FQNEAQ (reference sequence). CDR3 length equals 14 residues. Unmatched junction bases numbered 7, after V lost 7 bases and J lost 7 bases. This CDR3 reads CASTSLAGENEQFF. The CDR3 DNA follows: TGTGCCAGCACTAGTCTAGCGGGAGAAAATGAGCAGTTCTTC.

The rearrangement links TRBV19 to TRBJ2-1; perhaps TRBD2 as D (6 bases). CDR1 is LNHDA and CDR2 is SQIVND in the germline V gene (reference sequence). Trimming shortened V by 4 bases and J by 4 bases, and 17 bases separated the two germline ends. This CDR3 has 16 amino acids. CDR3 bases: TGTGCCAGTAGTACGGGACTCCAACAGGCTTACAATGAGCAGTTCTTC. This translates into CASSTGLQQAYNEQFF.

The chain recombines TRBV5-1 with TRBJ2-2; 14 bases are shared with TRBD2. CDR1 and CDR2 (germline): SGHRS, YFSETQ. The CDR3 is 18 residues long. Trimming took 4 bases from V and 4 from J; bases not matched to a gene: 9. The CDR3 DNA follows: TGCGCCAGCAGCCCAGGGACTAGCGGGAGTAAAAGCACCGGGGAGCTGTTTTTT. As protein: CASSPGTSGSKSTGELFF.

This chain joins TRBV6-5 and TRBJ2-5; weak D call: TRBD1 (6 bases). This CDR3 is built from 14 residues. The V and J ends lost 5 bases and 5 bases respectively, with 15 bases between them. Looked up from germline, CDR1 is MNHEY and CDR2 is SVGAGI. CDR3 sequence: CASSPLGARETQYF. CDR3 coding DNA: TGTGCCAGCAGTCCTCTGGGGGCTCGTGAGACCCAGTACTTC.

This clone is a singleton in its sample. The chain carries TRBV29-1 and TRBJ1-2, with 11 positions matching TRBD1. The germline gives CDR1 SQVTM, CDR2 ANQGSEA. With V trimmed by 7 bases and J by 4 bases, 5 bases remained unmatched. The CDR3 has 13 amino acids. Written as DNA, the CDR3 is TGCAGCGCTAGGACAGGGGGCAGCTATGGCTACACCTTC. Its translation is CSARTGGSYGYTF.

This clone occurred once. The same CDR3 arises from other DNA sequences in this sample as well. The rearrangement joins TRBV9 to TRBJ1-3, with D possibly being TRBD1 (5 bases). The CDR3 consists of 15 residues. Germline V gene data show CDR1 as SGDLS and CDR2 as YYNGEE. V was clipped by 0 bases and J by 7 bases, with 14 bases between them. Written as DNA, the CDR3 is TGTGCCAGCAGCGTAGATGGCGGGACCGGCAACACCATATATTTT. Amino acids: CASSVDGGTGNTIYF.

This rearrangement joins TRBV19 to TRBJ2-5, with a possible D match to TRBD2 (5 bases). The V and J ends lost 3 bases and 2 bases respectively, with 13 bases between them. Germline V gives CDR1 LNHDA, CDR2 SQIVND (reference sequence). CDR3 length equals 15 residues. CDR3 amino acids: CASSIFGVGQETQYF. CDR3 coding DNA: TGTGCCAGTAGTATTTTCGGGGTGGGGCAAGAGACCCAGTACTTC.

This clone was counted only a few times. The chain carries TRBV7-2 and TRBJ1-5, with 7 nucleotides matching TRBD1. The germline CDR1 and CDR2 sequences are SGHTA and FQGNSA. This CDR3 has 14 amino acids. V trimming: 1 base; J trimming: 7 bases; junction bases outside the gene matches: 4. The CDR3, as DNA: TGTGCCAGCAGCTTAGAAGGGGGCGAGCAGCCCCAGCATTTT. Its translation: CASSLEGGEQPQHF. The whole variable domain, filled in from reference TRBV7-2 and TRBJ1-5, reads GAGVSQSPSNKVTEKGKDVELRCDPISGHTALYWYRQSLGQGLEFLIYFQGNSAPDKSGLPSDRFSAERTGGSVSTLTIQRTQQEDSAVYLCASSLEGGEQPQHFGDGTRLSIL.

For the CDR3, the DNA is TGTGCCAGCAGTCCCCATTCTGACAGGGTAGGGGGCTACACCTTC. This translates into CASSPHSDRVGGYTF. The V call is TRBV2, the J call TRBJ1-2; 7 bases map to TRBD1. CDR3 length equals 15 residues. Per the germline V gene, CDR1 is SNHLY and CDR2 is FYNNEI. The junction had 14 bases not matched to a gene; V was cut back by 5 bases and J by 8 bases.

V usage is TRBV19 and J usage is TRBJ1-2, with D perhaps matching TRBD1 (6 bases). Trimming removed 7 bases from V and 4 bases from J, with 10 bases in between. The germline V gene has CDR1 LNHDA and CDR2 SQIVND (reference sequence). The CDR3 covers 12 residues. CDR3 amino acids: CASNGRGYGYTF. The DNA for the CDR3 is TGTGCCAGTAACGGCAGGGGCTATGGCTACACCTTC.

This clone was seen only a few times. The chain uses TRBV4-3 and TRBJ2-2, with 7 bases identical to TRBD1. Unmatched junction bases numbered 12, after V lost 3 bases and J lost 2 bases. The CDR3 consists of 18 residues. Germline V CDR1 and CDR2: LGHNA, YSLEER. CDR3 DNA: TGCGCCAGCAGCCAGGCTGATAGTGGACAGGCAAACACCGGGGAGCTGTTTTTT. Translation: CASSQADSGQANTGELFF.

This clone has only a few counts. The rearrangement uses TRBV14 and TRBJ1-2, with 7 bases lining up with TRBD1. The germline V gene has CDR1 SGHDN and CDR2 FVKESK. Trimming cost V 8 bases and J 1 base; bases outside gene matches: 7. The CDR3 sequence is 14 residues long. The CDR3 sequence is CASFRQGVNYGYTF. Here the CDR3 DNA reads TGTGCCAGCTTCCGACAGGGAGTTAACTATGGCTACACCTTC.

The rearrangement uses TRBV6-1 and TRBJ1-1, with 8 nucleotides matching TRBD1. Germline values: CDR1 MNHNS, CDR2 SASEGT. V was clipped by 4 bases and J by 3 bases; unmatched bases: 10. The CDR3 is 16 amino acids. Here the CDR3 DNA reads TGTGCCAGCAGTGTGGACAGGGTCTGGGCTGACACTGAAGCTTTCTTT. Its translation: CASSVDRVWADTEAFF.

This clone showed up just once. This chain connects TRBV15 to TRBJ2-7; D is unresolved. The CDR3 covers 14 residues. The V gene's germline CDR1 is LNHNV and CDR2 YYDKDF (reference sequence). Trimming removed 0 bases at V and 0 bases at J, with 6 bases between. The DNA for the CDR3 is TGTGCCACCAGCAGAGATACGGGCTCCTACGAGCAGTACTTC. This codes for CATSRDTGSYEQYF.

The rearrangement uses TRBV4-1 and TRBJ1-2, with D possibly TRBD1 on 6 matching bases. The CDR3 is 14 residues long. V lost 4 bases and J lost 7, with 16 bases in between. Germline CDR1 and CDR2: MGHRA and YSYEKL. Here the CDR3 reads CASSPEGGPGGYTF. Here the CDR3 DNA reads TGCGCCAGCAGCCCCGAGGGGGGGCCGGGTGGCTACACCTTC.